A single sample is the source of the 30 T cell receptor beta chains below, sequenced in a study of T-cell memory formation after mild COVID-19. Using its own MiXCR run on the 5' RACE reads, TCRdb lists one record per CDR3 protein. This table has roughly 400,000 distinct CDR3 sequences, about 20% appearing once. Sequenced material: PBMCs or a T cell subset sorted from them (not recorded which). The receptors were gathered from a man younger than 35 who had mild COVID-19 (a few samples of this study predate the infection). Cell type and time point are not known.

This clonotype came up a few times. This chain joins TRBV5-4 and TRBJ2-1; D perhaps matches TRBD2 (5 bases). The CDR3 has 13 amino acids. Trimming stripped 4 bases from V and 8 bases from J, with 13 bases between. Germline CDR1 and CDR2: SGHNT and YYREEE (reference sequence). CDR3 amino acids: CASSAEMRDEQFF. The CDR3 nucleotides are TGTGCCAGCAGCGCGGAAATGCGGGATGAGCAGTTCTTC.

The V call is TRBV5-1, the J call TRBJ2-1; D might be TRBD1 (6 bases). Germline V gene data show CDR1 as SGHRS and CDR2 as YFSETQ. The length of the CDR3 is 16 residues. V lost 1 base and J 3 bases, leaving 14 bases between the germline ends. The CDR3 protein is CASSLLLGAGYNEQFF. CDR3 bases: TGCGCCAGCAGCTTGCTGTTGGGGGCGGGCTACAATGAGCAGTTCTTC.

A few counts support this clonotype. The CDR3: CATSRDLGGRQNEQFF. The CDR3, as DNA: TGTGCCACCAGCAGAGATCTGGGGGGCCGCCAAAATGAGCAGTTCTTC. V gene TRBV15 combines with J gene TRBJ2-1; possibly TRBD1 or TRBD2 for D (6 bases each). Germline CDR1 reads LNHNV; CDR2 reads YYDKDF (reference sequence). With 0 bases removed from V and 7 bases from J, the gap between germline ends came to 16 bases. The CDR3 runs to 16 residues.

The sample holds a few counts of this clonotype. The chain links TRBV20-1 to TRBJ2-3; D perhaps matches TRBD1 (6 bases). This CDR3 comprises 13 residues. Trimming left V 6 bases short and J 3 bases short, with 13 bases between. CDR1 is DFQATT and CDR2 is SNEGSKA in the germline V gene (reference sequence). CDR3 amino acids: CSAVSGETDTQYF. CDR3 bases: TGCAGTGCAGTATCAGGGGAGACAGATACGCAGTATTTT.

The CDR3 nucleotides read TGCGCCAGCAGCTTAGGACAGGGGGCTCTTGGAAACACCATATATTTT. Amino acid sequence: CASSLGQGALGNTIYF. The chain employs TRBV5-1 and TRBJ1-3; 11 positions agree with TRBD1. This CDR3 spans 16 amino acids. V shed 2 bases and J 3 bases; nucleotides not matched to a gene: 4. Germline V gives CDR1 SGHRS, CDR2 YFSETQ.

This clonotype was observed a few times. This chain connects TRBV4-2 to TRBJ2-7; D might be TRBD1 (5 bases). This CDR3 region has 15 residues. Germline loops: CDR1 LGHNA, CDR2 YNFKEQ. V lost 1 base to trimming and J lost 0 bases, with 10 bases between them. The CDR3 is CASSQVLDSSYEQYF. The CDR3 DNA reads as TGTGCCAGCAGCCAAGTACTCGACAGCTCCTACGAGCAGTACTTC.

This clonotype has a handful of counts. The gene calls are TRBV20-1 and TRBJ2-5; 10 bases map to TRBD2. With V trimmed by 5 bases and J by 3 bases, 6 bases remained unmatched. Germline lookup yields CDR1 DFQATT and CDR2 SNEGSKA (reference sequence). There are 14 residues in the CDR3. The CDR3 nucleotides read TGCAGTGCTCAAAAGCGGGAGGGGGAAGAGACCCAGTACTTC. Translating it yields CSAQKREGEETQYF.

V is TRBV7-2 and J is TRBJ1-2; D is ambiguous. Deletions cut 5 bases from V and 4 bases from J, with 11 bases between. This CDR3 has 13 residues. The germline V gene has CDR1 SGHTA and CDR2 FQGNSA. CDR3 protein: CASSPGSFYGYTF. DNA for the CDR3: TGTGCCAGCAGCCCCGGCTCCTTCTATGGCTACACCTTC.

The chain uses TRBV27 and TRBJ1-2; D gene ambiguous. CDR3 length equals 14 residues. V lost 5 bases to trimming and J lost 5 bases, with 15 bases between them. The germline V gene encodes CDR1 MNHEY and CDR2 SMNVEV (reference sequence). In DNA form, the CDR3 reads TGTGCCAGCAGTCCCACCCGACGGTTTTATGGCTACACCTTC. The encoded protein is CASSPTRRFYGYTF.

This chain uses TRBV12-3 or TRBV12-4 with TRBJ1-1; TRBD1 agrees at 7 bases. The CDR3 length is 14 residues. V lost 2 bases to trimming and J lost 4 bases; unmatched junction nucleotides: 4. This chain's CDR3 is CASSLRRGSTEAFF. CDR3 DNA sequence: TGTGCCAGCAGTTTACGCAGGGGGAGCACTGAAGCTTTCTTT.

The chain recombines TRBV2 with TRBJ1-5; 7 bases line up with TRBD1. Germline CDR1 and CDR2: SNHLY and FYNNEI. J lost 7 bases, V lost 6 bases, and 6 bases had no gene match. The CDR3 sequence is 13 residues long. CDR3 bases: TGTGCCAGCAGATCGACAGGGAACCAGCCCCAGCATTTT. Protein product: CASRSTGNQPQHF.

The CDR3 reads CASTLTGYGYTF. CDR3 coding DNA: TGTGCCAGCACCCTGACCGGGTATGGCTACACCTTC. V usage is TRBV2 and J usage is TRBJ1-2; D gene unclear. The germline CDR1 and CDR2 sequences are SNHLY and FYNNEI. CDR3 length: 12 amino acids. The V end was cut by 7 bases, the J end by 5 bases, with 11 bases between.

CDR3 residues: CASSSGHHATNEKLFF. The CDR3 region has the DNA TGTGCCAGCAGCTCCGGACACCACGCAACTAATGAAAAACTGTTTTTT. The chain combines TRBV5-5 with TRBJ1-4, with D possibly being TRBD1 (5 bases). CDR1 and CDR2 (germline): SGHKS, YYEKEE (reference sequence). This CDR3 has 16 amino acids. V lost 3 bases and J lost 0, with 12 bases in between.

In this sample, this clonotype turned up a few times. V gene TRBV6-2 or TRBV6-3 combines with J gene TRBJ2-7, with 7 nucleotides matching TRBD1. Germline lookup yields CDR1 MNHEY and CDR2 SVGEGT. Losses at the gene ends were 2 bases for V and 9 bases for J; bases not matched to a gene: 7. The length of the CDR3 is 13 residues. CDR3 nucleotide sequence: TGTGCCAGCAGTTACCAAGACAGGGCGGGGCAGTACGTC. Protein sequence: CASSYQDRAGQYV.

This rearrangement joins TRBV5-6 to TRBJ1-6; D unresolved. Per germline, CDR1 SGHDT and CDR2 YYEEEE. Deletions cut 0 bases from V and 13 bases from J, with 8 bases between. This CDR3 spans 12 amino acids. CDR3 bases: TGTGCCAGCAGCTTGGTTGGGGAGCCCCTCCACTTT. As protein: CASSLVGEPLHF. Filled out from reference TRBV5-6 and TRBJ1-6, the complete variable domain reads DAGVTQSPTHLIKTRGQQVTLRCSPKSGHDTVSWYQQALGQGPQFIFQYYEEEERQRGNFPDRFSGHQFPNYSSELNVNALLLGDSALYLCASSLVGEPLHFGNGTRLTVT.

V is TRBV9 and J is TRBJ2-5; D possibly matches TRBD1 or TRBD2 (5 bases each). This CDR3 spans 13 amino acids. Deletions cut 4 bases from V and 5 bases from J, with 12 bases between. The germline gives CDR1 SGDLS, CDR2 YYNGEE. The CDR3 reads CASSHPGQETQYF. CDR3 nucleotide sequence: TGTGCCAGCAGCCACCCGGGGCAGGAGACCCAGTACTTC.

This clonotype is labeled as medium-sized (0.01 to 0.1%). V is TRBV6-6 and J is TRBJ2-5; D is unresolved. Germline CDR1 is MNHNY and CDR2 is SVGAGI (reference sequence). Trimming stripped 6 bases from V and 1 base from J, with 15 bases between. This CDR3 has 15 residues. Here the CDR3 DNA reads TGTGCCAGCAGACTTAAGTTGACGTCCCAAGAGACCCAGTACTTC. Translation: CASRLKLTSQETQYF.

Only a few counts were recorded for this clonotype. The CDR3 region is CASSRDYYTDTQYF. The CDR3 coding sequence is TGTGCCAGCAGCCGGGACTATTACACAGATACGCAGTATTTT. The chain recombines TRBV7-2 with TRBJ2-3; 7 nucleotides align to TRBD2. The germline gives CDR1 SGHTA, CDR2 FQGNSA. Germline trimming cut 5 bases from V and 2 bases from J; bases unmatched to any gene: 4. The CDR3 has 14 residues.

CDR3 in DNA: TGTGCCAGCAGCCGGAATGTACTGTTCTATGAGCAGTTCTTC. It codes for CASSRNVLFYEQFF. The chain links TRBV7-9 to TRBJ2-1, with no clear D. This CDR3 region has 14 residues. V dropped 5 bases and J dropped 8 bases, with 16 bases sitting between them. Per the germline V gene, CDR1 is SEHNR and CDR2 is FQNEAQ (reference sequence). Full variable domain (missing parts from reference TRBV7-9 and TRBJ2-1): DTGVSQNPRHKITKRGQNVTFRCDPISEHNRLYWYRQTLGQGPEFLTYFQNEAQLEKSRLLSDRFSAERPKGSFSTLEIQRTEQGDSAMYLCASSRNVLFYEQFFGPGTRLTVL.

This rearrangement joins TRBV5-6 to TRBJ1-1; no clear D. Germline V gives CDR1 SGHDT, CDR2 YYEEEE. V dropped 0 bases and J dropped 4 bases, with 7 bases sitting between them. The CDR3 spans 13 residues. The CDR3 loop reads CASSLVAGTEAFF. CDR3 in DNA: TGTGCCAGCAGCTTGGTAGCGGGCACTGAAGCTTTCTTT.

A few counts support this clonotype. The chain joins TRBV9 to TRBJ2-1, with D tentatively TRBD2 (6 bases). This CDR3 has 15 residues. Trimming stripped 0 bases from V and 9 bases from J, with 16 bases between. Germline loops: CDR1 SGDLS, CDR2 YYNGEE. For the CDR3, the DNA is TGTGCCAGCAGCGTAGCGGGGGTACTCGAGGGTGAGCAGTTCTTC. It specifies CASSVAGVLEGEQFF.

This clonotype was seen only a few times. The chain uses TRBV15 and TRBJ2-5, with 14 bases identical to TRBD2. J gave up 4 bases and V 2 bases, and 3 bases lay outside the gene matches. CDR3 length: 16 residues. Germline CDR1 reads LNHNV; CDR2 reads YYDKDF (reference sequence). The CDR3 nucleotides are TGTGCCACCAGCAGATCCGGGACTAGCGGGGGAGAGACCCAGTACTTC. It is translated as CATSRSGTSGGETQYF.

The table lists this clonotype with many counts. The chain couples TRBV20-1 to TRBJ2-7; no clear D gene. V lost 0 bases, J lost 2 bases, and 5 bases lay in between. CDR1 DFQATT and CDR2 SNEGSKA come from the germline V gene (reference sequence). This CDR3 has 12 residues. CDR3 residues: CSARDLTYEQYF. The CDR3 nucleotides read TGCAGTGCTAGAGATTTGACCTACGAGCAGTACTTC.

J is TRBJ2-5 and V is TRBV6-5; tentative D call: TRBD1 (6 bases). The CDR3 runs to 12 residues. Trimming took off 6 bases at V and 5 bases at J, with 10 bases between the two ends. Per the germline V gene, CDR1 is MNHEY and CDR2 is SVGAGI. CDR3 amino acids: CASRRQGETQYF. Written as DNA, the CDR3 is TGTGCCAGCAGGCGGCAGGGGGAGACCCAGTACTTC.

The V gene is TRBV7-2, the J gene TRBJ1-5; D not resolved. CDR3 length: 13 amino acids. The V gene lost 1 base and the J gene lost 5 bases, with 6 bases spanning the gap. CDR1 is SGHTA and CDR2 is FQGNSA in the germline V gene. CDR3 DNA: TGTGCCAGCAGCTTAGGAGCGCATCAGCCCCAGCATTTT. Translating gives CASSLGAHQPQHF.

The chain uses TRBV12-3 or TRBV12-4 and TRBJ2-6; tentatively, D is TRBD2 (5 bases). Deletions cut 5 bases from V and 0 bases from J, with 14 bases between. The CDR3 spans 17 residues. CDR3 loop: CASSTRGLSSGANVLTF. The CDR3 DNA reads as TGTGCCAGCAGTACGAGAGGACTCAGCTCTGGGGCCAACGTCCTGACTTTC.

The rearrangement uses TRBV6-5 and TRBJ2-3; perhaps TRBD1 as D (6 bases). Germline V gives CDR1 MNHEY, CDR2 SVGAGI. The CDR3 has 13 residues. Trimming cost V 6 bases and J 4 bases, with 11 bases left between them. The CDR3 coding sequence is TGTGCCAGCAGGTCTGACAGGTCAGATACGCAGTATTTT. As protein: CASRSDRSDTQYF.

This clonotype has more than one count but fewer than ten. V gene TRBV7-8 combines with J gene TRBJ2-7; 11 bases line up with TRBD1. Germline CDR1 is SGHVS and CDR2 is FQNEAQ. The CDR3 runs to 16 residues. Losses at the gene ends were 5 bases for V and 6 bases for J; bases not matched to a gene: 12. The CDR3 region has the DNA TGTGCCAGCAGCCCCCGGACAGGGGGCGGCAGGGGCGAGCAGTACTTC. Its protein product is CASSPRTGGGRGEQYF.

The chain joins TRBV15 to TRBJ1-1; D gene ambiguous. The CDR3 consists of 15 residues. Germline loops: CDR1 LNHNV, CDR2 YYDKDF (reference sequence). V gave up 0 bases and J gave up 1 base, with 9 bases separating them. Here the CDR3 DNA reads TGTGCCACCAGCAGAGATTACGAGGAGAACACTGAAGCTTTCTTT. Protein sequence: CATSRDYEENTEAFF.

The chain links TRBV12-5 to TRBJ2-3; D might be TRBD1 (7 bases). V lost 1 base to trimming and J lost 2 bases, with 16 bases between them. The length of the CDR3 is 17 residues. Germline CDR1 reads LGHNT; CDR2 reads FRNRAP. The CDR3 DNA is TGTGCTAGTGGTTTGGGGAGGGGGCTACTGACCACAGATACGCAGTATTTT. As protein: CASGLGRGLLTTDTQYF.